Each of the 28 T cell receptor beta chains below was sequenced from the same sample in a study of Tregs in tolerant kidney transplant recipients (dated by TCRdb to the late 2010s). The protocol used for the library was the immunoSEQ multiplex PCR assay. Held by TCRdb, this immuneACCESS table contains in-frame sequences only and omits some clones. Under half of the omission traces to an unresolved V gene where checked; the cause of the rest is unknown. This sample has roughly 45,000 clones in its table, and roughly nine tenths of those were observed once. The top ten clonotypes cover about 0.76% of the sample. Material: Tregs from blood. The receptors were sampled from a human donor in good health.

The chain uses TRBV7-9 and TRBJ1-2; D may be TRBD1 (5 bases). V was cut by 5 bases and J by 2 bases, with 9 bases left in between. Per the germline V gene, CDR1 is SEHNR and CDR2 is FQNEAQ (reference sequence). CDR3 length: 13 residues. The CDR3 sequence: CASSPGRNYGYTF. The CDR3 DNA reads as TGTGCCAGCAGCCCGGGACGAAACTATGGCTACACCTTC.

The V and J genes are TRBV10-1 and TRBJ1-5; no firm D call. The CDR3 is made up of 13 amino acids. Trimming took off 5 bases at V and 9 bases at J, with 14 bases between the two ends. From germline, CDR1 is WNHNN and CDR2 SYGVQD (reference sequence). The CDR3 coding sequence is TGCGCCAGCAGTCCGGGTACAAGGCTGCCCCAGCATTTT. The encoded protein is CASSPGTRLPQHF.

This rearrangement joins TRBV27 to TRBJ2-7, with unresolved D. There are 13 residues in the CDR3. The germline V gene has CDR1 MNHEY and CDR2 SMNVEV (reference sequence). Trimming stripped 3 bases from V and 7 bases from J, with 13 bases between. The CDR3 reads CASSLWLNGEQYF. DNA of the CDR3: TGTGCCAGCAGTTTGTGGCTGAACGGTGAGCAGTACTTC.

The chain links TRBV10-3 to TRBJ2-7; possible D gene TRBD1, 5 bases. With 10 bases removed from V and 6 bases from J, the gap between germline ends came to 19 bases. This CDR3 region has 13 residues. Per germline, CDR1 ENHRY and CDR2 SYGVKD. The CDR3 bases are TGTGCCACCCGCCCAGGGCAGGCCGGCGAGCAGTACTTC. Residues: CATRPGQAGEQYF.

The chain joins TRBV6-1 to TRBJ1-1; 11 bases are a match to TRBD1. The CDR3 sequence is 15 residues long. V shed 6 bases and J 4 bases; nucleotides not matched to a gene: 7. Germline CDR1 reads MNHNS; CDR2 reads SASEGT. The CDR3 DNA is TGTGCCAGCAGGGTGGACAGGGGGCGCGGCACTGAAGCTTTCTTT. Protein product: CASRVDRGRGTEAFF.

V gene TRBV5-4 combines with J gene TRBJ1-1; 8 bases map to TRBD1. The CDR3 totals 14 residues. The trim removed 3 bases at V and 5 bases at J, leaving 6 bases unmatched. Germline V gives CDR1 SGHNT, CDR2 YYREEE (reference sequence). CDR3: CASSSRQGWTEAFF. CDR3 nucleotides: TGTGCCAGCAGCTCCCGACAGGGGTGGACTGAAGCTTTCTTT. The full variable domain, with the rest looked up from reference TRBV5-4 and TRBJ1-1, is ETGVTQSPTHLIKTRGQQVTLRCSSQSGHNTVSWYQQALGQGPQFIFQYYREEENGRGNFPPRFSGLQFPNYSSELNVNALELDDSALYLCASSSRQGWTEAFFGQGTRLTVV.

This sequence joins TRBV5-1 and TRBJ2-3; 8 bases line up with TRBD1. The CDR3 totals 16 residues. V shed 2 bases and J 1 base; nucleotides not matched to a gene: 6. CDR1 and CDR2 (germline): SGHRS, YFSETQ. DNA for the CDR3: TGCGCCAGCAGCTTCCGACAGGGGTGGGGCACAGATACGCAGTATTTT. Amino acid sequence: CASSFRQGWGTDTQYF.

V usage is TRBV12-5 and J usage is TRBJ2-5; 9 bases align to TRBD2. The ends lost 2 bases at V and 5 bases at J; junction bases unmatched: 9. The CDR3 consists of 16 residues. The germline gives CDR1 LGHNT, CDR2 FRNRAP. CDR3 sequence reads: CASGLPRTSAGETQYF. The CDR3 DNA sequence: TGTGCTAGTGGTTTGCCCAGGACTAGCGCGGGTGAGACCCAGTACTTC. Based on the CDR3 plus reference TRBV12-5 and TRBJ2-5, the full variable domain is DARVTQTPRHKVTEMGQEVTMRCQPILGHNTVFWYRQTMMQGLELLAYFRNRAPLDDSGMPKDRFSAEMPDATLATLKIQPSEPRDSAVYFCASGLPRTSAGETQYFGPGTRLLVL.

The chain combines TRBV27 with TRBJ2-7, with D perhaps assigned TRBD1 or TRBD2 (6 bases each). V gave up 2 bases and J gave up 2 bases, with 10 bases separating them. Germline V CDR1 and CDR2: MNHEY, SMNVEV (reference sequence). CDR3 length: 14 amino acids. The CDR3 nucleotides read TGTGCCAGCAGTTTAGGGGGCGGGGCCTACGAGCAGTACTTC. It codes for CASSLGGGAYEQYF.

This CDR3 is CASSYTVLYEQYF. CDR3 DNA sequence: TGTGCCAGCAGCTACACTGTTCTATACGAGCAGTACTTC. This chain uses TRBV11-2 with TRBJ2-7; D gene ambiguous. CDR1 is SGHAT and CDR2 is FQNNGV in the germline V gene. CDR3 size: 13 residues. The V gene lost 4 bases and the J gene lost 4 bases, with 11 bases spanning the gap. Drawing the rest from reference TRBV11-2 and TRBJ2-7, the complete variable domain is EAGVAQSPRYKIIEKRQSVAFWCNPISGHATLYWYQQILGQGPKLLIQFQNNGVVDDSQLPKDRFSAERLKGVDSTLKIQPAKLEDSAVYLCASSYTVLYEQYFGPGTRLTVT.

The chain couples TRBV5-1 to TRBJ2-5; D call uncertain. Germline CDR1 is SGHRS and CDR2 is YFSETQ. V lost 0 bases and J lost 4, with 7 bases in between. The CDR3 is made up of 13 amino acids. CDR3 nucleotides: TGCGCCAGCAGCTTGGCAGGTTCAGAGACCCAGTACTTC. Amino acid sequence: CASSLAGSETQYF.

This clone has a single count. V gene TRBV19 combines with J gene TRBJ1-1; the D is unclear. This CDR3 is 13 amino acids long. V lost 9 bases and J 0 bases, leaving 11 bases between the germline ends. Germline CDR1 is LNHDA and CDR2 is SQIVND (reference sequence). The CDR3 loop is CASRPYLNTEAFF. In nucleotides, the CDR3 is TGTGCCAGCCGACCCTACTTGAACACTGAAGCTTTCTTT.

The CDR3 sequence is CASSSPPLAGGEYF. In DNA, the CDR3 is TGTGCCAGCAGTTCTCCTCCGCTAGCGGGAGGGGAGTACTTC. The chain recombines TRBV27 with TRBJ2-7; TRBD2 matches 12 bases. CDR3 length equals 14 residues. J was trimmed by 11 bases and V by 4 bases; bases with no gene match: 9. CDR1 is MNHEY, CDR2 SMNVEV, per germline (reference sequence).

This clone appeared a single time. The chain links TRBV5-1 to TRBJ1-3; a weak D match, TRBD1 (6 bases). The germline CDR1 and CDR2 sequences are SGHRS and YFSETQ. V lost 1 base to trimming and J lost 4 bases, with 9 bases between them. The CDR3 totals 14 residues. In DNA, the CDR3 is TGCGCCAGCAGCTTGCAGGGGACAGGAAACACCATATATTTT. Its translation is CASSLQGTGNTIYF.

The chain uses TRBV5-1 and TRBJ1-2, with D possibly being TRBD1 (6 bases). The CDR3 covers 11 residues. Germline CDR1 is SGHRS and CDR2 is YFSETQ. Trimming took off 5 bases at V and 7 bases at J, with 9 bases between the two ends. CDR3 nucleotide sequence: TGCGCCAGCAGAGGACAGCTTGGCTACACCTTC. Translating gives CASRGQLGYTF.

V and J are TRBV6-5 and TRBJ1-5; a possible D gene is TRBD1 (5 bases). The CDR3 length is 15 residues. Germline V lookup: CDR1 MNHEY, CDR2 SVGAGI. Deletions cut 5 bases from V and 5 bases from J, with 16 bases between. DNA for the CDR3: TGTGCCAGCAGTCTAACAACGGGGACCCATCAGCCCCAGCATTTT. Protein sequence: CASSLTTGTHQPQHF.

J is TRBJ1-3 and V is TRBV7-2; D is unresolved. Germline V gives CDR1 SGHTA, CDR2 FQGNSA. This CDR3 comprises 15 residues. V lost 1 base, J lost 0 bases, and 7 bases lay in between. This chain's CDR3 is CASSLGGTSGNTIYF. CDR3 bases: TGTGCCAGCAGCTTAGGGGGAACCTCTGGAAACACCATATATTTT.

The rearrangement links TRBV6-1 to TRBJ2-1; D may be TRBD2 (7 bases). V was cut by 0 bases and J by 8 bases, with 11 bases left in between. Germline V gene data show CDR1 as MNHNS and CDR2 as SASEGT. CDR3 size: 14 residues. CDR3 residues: CASSEAGGQDEQFF. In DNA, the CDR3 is TGTGCCAGCAGTGAAGCGGGGGGGCAGGATGAGCAGTTCTTC.

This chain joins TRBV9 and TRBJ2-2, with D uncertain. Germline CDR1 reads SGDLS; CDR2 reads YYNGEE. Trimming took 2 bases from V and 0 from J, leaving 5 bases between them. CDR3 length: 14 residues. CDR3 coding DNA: TGTGCCAGCAGCGTGCAGTCGAACACCGGGGAGCTGTTTTTT. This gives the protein CASSVQSNTGELFF.

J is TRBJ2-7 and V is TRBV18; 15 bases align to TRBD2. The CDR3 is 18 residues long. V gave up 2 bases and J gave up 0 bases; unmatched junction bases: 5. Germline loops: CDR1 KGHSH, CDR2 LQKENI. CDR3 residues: CASSPGLAGGGFSYEQYF. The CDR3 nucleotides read TGTGCCAGCTCACCAGGACTAGCGGGAGGGGGCTTCTCCTACGAGCAGTACTTC. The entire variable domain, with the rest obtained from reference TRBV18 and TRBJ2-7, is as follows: NAGVMQNPRHLVRRRGQEARLRCSPMKGHSHVYWYRQLPEEGLKFMVYLQKENIIDESGMPKERFSAEFPKEGPSILRIQQVVRGDSAAYFCASSPGLAGGGFSYEQYFGPGTRLTVT.

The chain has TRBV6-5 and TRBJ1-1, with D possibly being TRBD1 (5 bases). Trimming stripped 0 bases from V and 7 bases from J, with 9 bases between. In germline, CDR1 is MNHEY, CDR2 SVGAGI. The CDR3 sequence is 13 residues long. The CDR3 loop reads CASSYSPQGEAFF. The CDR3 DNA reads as TGTGCCAGCAGTTACTCCCCGCAGGGTGAAGCTTTCTTT.

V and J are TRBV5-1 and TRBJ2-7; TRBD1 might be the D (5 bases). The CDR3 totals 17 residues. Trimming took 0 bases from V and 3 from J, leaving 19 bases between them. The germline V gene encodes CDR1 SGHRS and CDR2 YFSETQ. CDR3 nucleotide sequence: TGCGCCAGCAGCTTGGGACAGAGACCAGTACCCCTCTACGAGCAGTACTTC. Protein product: CASSLGQRPVPLYEQYF.

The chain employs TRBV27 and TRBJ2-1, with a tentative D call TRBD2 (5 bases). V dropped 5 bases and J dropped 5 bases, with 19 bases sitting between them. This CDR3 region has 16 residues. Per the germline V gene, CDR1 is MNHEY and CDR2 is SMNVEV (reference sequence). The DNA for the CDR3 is TGTGCCAGCAGTGACCAACAGAGGGTTTACCACAATGAGCAGTTCTTC. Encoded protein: CASSDQQRVYHNEQFF.

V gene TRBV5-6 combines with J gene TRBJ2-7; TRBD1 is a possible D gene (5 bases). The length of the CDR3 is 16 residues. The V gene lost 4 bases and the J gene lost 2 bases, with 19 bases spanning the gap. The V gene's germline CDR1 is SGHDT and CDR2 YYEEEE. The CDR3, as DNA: TGTGCCAGCAGCGGGATGGGCAGGGTAGAGACCTACGAGCAGTACTTC. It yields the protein CASSGMGRVETYEQYF.

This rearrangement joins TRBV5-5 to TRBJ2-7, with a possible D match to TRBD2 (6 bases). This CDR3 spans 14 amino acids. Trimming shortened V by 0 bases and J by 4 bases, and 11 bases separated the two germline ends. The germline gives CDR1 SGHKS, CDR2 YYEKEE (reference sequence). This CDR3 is CASSLGLGVYEQYF. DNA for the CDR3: TGTGCCAGCAGCTTGGGACTAGGGGTATACGAGCAGTACTTC.

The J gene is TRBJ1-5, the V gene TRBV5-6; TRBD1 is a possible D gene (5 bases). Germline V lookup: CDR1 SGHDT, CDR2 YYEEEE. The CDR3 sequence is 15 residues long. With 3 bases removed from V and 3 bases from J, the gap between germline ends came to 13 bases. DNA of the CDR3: TGTGCCAGCAGCTATACGGGACGCCCCAATCAGCCCCAGCATTTT. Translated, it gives CASSYTGRPNQPQHF. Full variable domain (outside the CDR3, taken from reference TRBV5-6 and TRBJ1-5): DAGVTQSPTHLIKTRGQQVTLRCSPKSGHDTVSWYQQALGQGPQFIFQYYEEEERQRGNFPDRFSGHQFPNYSSELNVNALLLGDSALYLCASSYTGRPNQPQHFGDGTRLSIL.

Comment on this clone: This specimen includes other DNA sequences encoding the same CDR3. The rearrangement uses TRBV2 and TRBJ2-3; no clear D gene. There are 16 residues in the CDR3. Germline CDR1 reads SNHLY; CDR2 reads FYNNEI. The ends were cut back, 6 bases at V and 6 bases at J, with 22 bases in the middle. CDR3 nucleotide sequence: TGTGCCAGCAGCCGGCAGGCCTTCTTATCGATGGATACGCAGTATTTT. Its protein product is CASSRQAFLSMDTQYF.

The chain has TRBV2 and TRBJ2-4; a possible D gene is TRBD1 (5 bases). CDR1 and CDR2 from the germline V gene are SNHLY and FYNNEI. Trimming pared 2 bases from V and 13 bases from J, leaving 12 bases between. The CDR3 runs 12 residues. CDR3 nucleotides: TGTGCCAGCAGTGAATCTGGGGCAGGGCAGTACTTC. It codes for CASSESGAGQYF.